Listed here are 24 T cell receptor beta chains from one sample, sequenced in a study of T cells in Graves' hyperthyroidism and ophthalmopathy. Amplification yielded TCR beta CDR3 regions, with RNA transcripts as the source. An initial round of RT-PCR targeting the TCR CDR3 relied on the HTBI primer set. TCRdb reprocessed the multiplex PCR reads with MiXCR, giving one entry per CDR3 protein. The data contain some 270,000 distinct CDR3 sequences, 10% to 15% of them seen just once; the ten biggest clones take up roughly 8%. The source material was blood. The receptors stem from a woman aged 30 to 39 with Graves' hyperthyroidism that later progressed to Graves' ophthalmopathy.

The table lists this clonotype with many counts. The genes are TRBV2 and TRBJ1-3; D unclear. Trimming removed 3 bases at V and 4 bases at J, with 13 bases between. Germline CDR1 reads SNHLY; CDR2 reads FYNNEI. There are 15 residues in the CDR3. CDR3 residues: CASSELVLSGNTIYF. DNA of the CDR3: TGTGCCAGCAGTGAGCTCGTACTCTCCGGAAACACCATATATTTT. The full variable domain, completed using reference TRBV2 and TRBJ1-3, is EPEVTQTPSHQVTQMGQEVILRCVPISNHLYFYWYRQILGQKVEFLVSFYNNEISEKSEIFDDQFSVERPDGSNFTLKIRSTKLEDSAMYFCASSELVLSGNTIYFGEGSWLTVV.

Many counts were recorded for this clonotype. The rearrangement links TRBV27 to TRBJ2-1; no clear D. The V and J ends lost 5 bases and 8 bases respectively, with 19 bases between them. This CDR3 has 15 amino acids. Per the germline V gene, CDR1 is MNHEY and CDR2 is SMNVEV (reference sequence). The CDR3 loop is CASSPAQSGLDEQFF. CDR3 in DNA: TGTGCCAGCAGTCCCGCCCAGTCGGGTCTGGATGAGCAGTTCTTC.

This clonotype was picked up many times. The chain employs TRBV5-5 and TRBJ1-5; D remains unclear. Germline loops: CDR1 SGHKS, CDR2 YYEKEE (reference sequence). V lost 2 bases and J 0 bases, leaving 9 bases between the germline ends. The CDR3 runs to 15 residues. The CDR3 spells CASSFGDNSNQPQHF. As DNA, the CDR3 is TGTGCCAGCAGCTTCGGTGACAATAGCAATCAGCCCCAGCATTTT.

The sample holds many counts of this clonotype. The chain links TRBV12-3 or TRBV12-4 to TRBJ2-7; TRBD2 matches at 13 bases. Germline trimming cut 7 bases from V and 0 bases from J; bases unmatched to any gene: 6. This CDR3 contains 16 residues. The CDR3 region has the DNA TGTGCCAGCAAACTAGCGGGAGGGAAGGACTCCTACGAGCAGTACTTC. Residues: CASKLAGGKDSYEQYF.

This clonotype was seen only a few times. The chain recombines TRBV4-1 with TRBJ2-6; D gene ambiguous. Germline CDR1 and CDR2: MGHRA and YSYEKL. CDR3 length equals 15 residues. V was cut by 1 base and J by 4 bases, with 8 bases left in between. This CDR3 is CASSQGVGGANVLTF. CDR3 in DNA: TGCGCCAGCAGCCAAGGCGTTGGAGGGGCCAACGTCCTGACTTTC.

V and J are TRBV11-2 and TRBJ2-7, with 7 bases aligning to TRBD2. The CDR3 sequence is 13 residues long. With V trimmed by 5 bases and J by 4 bases, 5 bases remained unmatched. The germline gives CDR1 SGHAT, CDR2 FQNNGV. The CDR3 protein is CASSPWGGYEQYF. The CDR3 nucleotides are TGTGCCAGCAGCCCGTGGGGGGGTTACGAGCAGTACTTC.

This clonotype was found many times. The junction differs from germline at one of its ends, possibly a read error. V gene TRBV18 combines with J gene TRBJ2-5, with D uncertain. CDR1 is KGHSH and CDR2 is LQKENI in the germline V gene. The CDR3 has 15 amino acids. This chain's CDR3 is CASSPGTGNQETQYF. Here the CDR3 DNA reads TGTGCCAGCTCACCAGGTACCGGCAACCAGGAGACCCAGTACTTC.

The table lists this clonotype with many counts. V is TRBV16 and J is TRBJ1-2, with a tentative D call TRBD1 (6 bases). V was clipped by 2 bases and J by 2 bases, with 9 bases between them. The CDR3 has 14 amino acids. Per germline, CDR1 KGHSY and CDR2 FQNENV. Here the CDR3 DNA reads TGTGCCAGCAGCCAAGCTGACAGGAACTATGGCTACACCTTC. Translation gives CASSQADRNYGYTF.

This clonotype turned up a few times. The genes are TRBV19 and TRBJ2-2, with TRBD2 identical over 7 bases. The germline V gene encodes CDR1 LNHDA and CDR2 SQIVND (reference sequence). The CDR3 runs 15 residues. Trimming removed 2 bases from V and 7 bases from J; junction bases left unmatched: 7. The CDR3: CASSISRGGGGELFF. CDR3 coding DNA: TGTGCCAGTAGTATATCCCGCGGGGGAGGCGGGGAGCTGTTTTTT. The complete variable domain, with remaining parts taken from reference TRBV19 and TRBJ2-2, reads DGGITQSPKYLFRKEGQNVTLSCEQNLNHDAMYWYRQDPGQGLRLIYYSQIVNDFQKGDIAEGYSVSREKKESFPLTVTSAQKNPTAFYLCASSISRGGGGELFFGEGSRLTVL.

This chain links TRBV5-5 with TRBJ1-3, with D possibly TRBD1 on 6 matching bases. This CDR3 comprises 17 residues. V dropped 4 bases and J dropped 2 bases, with 19 bases sitting between them. The germline V gene encodes CDR1 SGHKS and CDR2 YYEKEE (reference sequence). The CDR3 is CASSPSLGGSAGNTIYF. The CDR3 DNA follows: TGTGCCAGCAGCCCCAGTTTGGGGGGCTCTGCTGGAAACACCATATATTTT.

This clonotype was picked up many times. The chain couples TRBV6-5 to TRBJ2-3; D is perhaps TRBD2 (7 bases). V was clipped by 2 bases and J by 4 bases, with 16 bases between them. This CDR3 contains 16 residues. CDR1 is MNHEY, CDR2 SVGAGI, per germline. CDR3 region: CASSYGWTRGADTQYF. The DNA for the CDR3 is TGTGCCAGCAGTTACGGGTGGACTAGGGGGGCAGATACGCAGTATTTT.

The J gene is TRBJ2-1, the V gene TRBV5-6; 9 positions agree with TRBD1. J gave up 6 bases and V 7 bases, and 8 bases lay outside the gene matches. Germline CDR1 SGHDT, CDR2 YYEEEE. This CDR3 has 14 amino acids. CDR3 bases: TGTGCCAGCTCACCGGGACAGGGCCGCAATGAGCAGTTCTTC. Translation: CASSPGQGRNEQFF. Supplemented by reference TRBV5-6 and TRBJ2-1, the full variable domain reads DAGVTQSPTHLIKTRGQQVTLRCSPKSGHDTVSWYQQALGQGPQFIFQYYEEEERQRGNFPDRFSGHQFPNYSSELNVNALLLGDSALYLCASSPGQGRNEQFFGPGTRLTVL.

J is TRBJ1-2 and V is TRBV5-1; D gene ambiguous. The CDR3 runs to 16 residues. V was clipped by 0 bases and J by 4 bases, with 16 bases between them. Germline CDR1 and CDR2: SGHRS and YFSETQ. CDR3 loop: CASSLVIGQAGYGYTF. CDR3 coding DNA: TGCGCCAGCAGCTTGGTGATTGGCCAAGCCGGCTATGGCTACACCTTC.

Ten or more counts support this clonotype. J is TRBJ2-5 and V is TRBV27, with 7 nucleotides matching TRBD1. The length of the CDR3 is 15 residues. Germline V gene lookup returns CDR1 MNHEY and CDR2 SMNVEV (reference sequence). V lost 8 bases, J lost 4 bases, and 13 bases stayed unmatched. CDR3 region: CASSTSTGSGETQYF. DNA of the CDR3: TGTGCCAGCTCAACTTCGACAGGGTCGGGAGAGACCCAGTACTTC.

This clonotype was observed at least ten times. This chain uses TRBV10-3 with TRBJ1-6; 7 bases align to TRBD1. CDR1 and CDR2 from the germline V gene are ENHRY and SYGVKD. Trimming removed 2 bases from V and 14 bases from J; junction bases left unmatched: 3. The CDR3 is 12 residues long. The CDR3 loop is CAISEGQATLHF. The CDR3 bases are TGTGCCATCAGTGAGGGACAGGCGACCCTCCACTTT.

This clonotype has a handful of counts. The rearrangement links TRBV6-2 or TRBV6-3 to TRBJ1-5, with 8 bases fitting TRBD1. The CDR3 spans 17 residues. CDR1 is MNHEY, CDR2 SVGEGT, per germline. Unmatched junction bases numbered 4, after V lost 0 bases and J lost 0 bases. The CDR3 region has the DNA TGTGCCAGCAGTTACTCTGACAGGGGCCCTAGCAATCAGCCCCAGCATTTT. As protein: CASSYSDRGPSNQPQHF.

V gene TRBV20-1 combines with J gene TRBJ2-4; D is ambiguous. CDR3 size: 16 residues. Germline V gene lookup returns CDR1 DFQATT and CDR2 SNEGSKA (reference sequence). The V end was cut by 0 bases, the J end by 0 bases, with 12 bases between. CDR3 sequence: CSARDPTYPAKNIQYF. CDR3 bases: TGCAGTGCTAGAGATCCTACTTACCCAGCCAAAAACATTCAGTACTTC.

This clonotype has at least ten counts. The V call is TRBV18, the J call TRBJ2-1; maybe TRBD2 (6 bases). CDR1 and CDR2 from the germline V gene are KGHSH and LQKENI. The V end was cut by 6 bases, the J end by 2 bases, with 23 bases between. The CDR3 spans 18 residues. CDR3 in amino acids: CASSQAGHSAQAYNEQFF. CDR3 sequence (DNA): TGTGCCAGCTCCCAAGCGGGCCACTCCGCCCAAGCCTACAATGAGCAGTTCTTC.

Regarding this clonotype: A much larger clone differs by one base, so this may be a read error. V gene TRBV24-1 combines with J gene TRBJ2-1; D may be TRBD1 (5 bases). Germline CDR1 reads KGHDR; CDR2 reads SFDVKD. The CDR3 sequence is 15 residues long. V lost 2 bases and J 9 bases, leaving 16 bases between the germline ends. The CDR3 DNA follows: TGTGCCACCAGTGATTCATCTAAGGGGCACAGTGAGCAGTTCTTC. Protein sequence: CATSDSSKGHSEQFF.

This clonotype came up many times. The V and J genes are TRBV20-1 and TRBJ2-1; 9 bases map to TRBD2. This CDR3 is built from 12 residues. V lost 3 bases and J lost 13; bases outside the gene matches: 7. Germline CDR1 and CDR2: DFQATT and SNEGSKA (reference sequence). The CDR3: CSARLAGLGQFF. The DNA for the CDR3 is TGCAGTGCTAGGCTAGCGGGATTAGGACAGTTCTTC.

This clonotype occurred many times. The chain carries TRBV30 and TRBJ1-3; no firm D call. Per germline, CDR1 GTSNPN and CDR2 SVGIG (reference sequence). The CDR3 covers 14 residues. The V end lost 0 bases, the J end lost 1 base, and 7 bases lay between the germline ends. The CDR3 region is CAWSVSASGNTIYF. The CDR3 nucleotides read TGTGCCTGGAGTGTATCCGCATCTGGAAACACCATATATTTT.

In its sample, this clonotype was seen many times. This rearrangement joins TRBV2 to TRBJ1-1, with D perhaps matching TRBD1 (5 bases). V was trimmed by 4 bases and J by 0 bases, leaving 15 bases between them. CDR1 is SNHLY, CDR2 FYNNEI, per germline. The CDR3 is 16 amino acids. CDR3: CASSGGAGNVNTEAFF. The CDR3 DNA sequence: TGTGCCAGCAGTGGCGGGGCAGGGAACGTGAACACTGAAGCTTTCTTT.

This clonotype was detected many times. This sequence joins TRBV7-3 and TRBJ2-2; possible D gene TRBD2, 5 bases. Germline values: CDR1 SGHTA, CDR2 FQGTGA. The V end lost 1 base, the J end lost 4 bases, and 13 bases lay between the germline ends. The CDR3 has 16 residues. The CDR3 here is CASSLNDPAGTGELFF. DNA for the CDR3: TGTGCCAGCAGCTTAAATGACCCTGCGGGCACCGGGGAGCTGTTTTTT.

This clonotype was recorded many times. Here the CDR3 DNA reads TGTGCCAGCAGCTTGAAGGCGGGTGCCTACAATGAGCAGTTCTTC. Protein sequence: CASSLKAGAYNEQFF. The rearrangement links TRBV5-4 to TRBJ2-1, with D possibly TRBD2 on 5 matching bases. V lost 1 base, J lost 2 bases, and 10 bases lay in between. This CDR3 contains 15 residues. CDR1 is SGHNT, CDR2 YYREEE, per germline (reference sequence).